The entry that follows covers one TCR beta chain sequence. The length of the CDR3 is 13 residues. Germline assignment: CDR1 MDHEN and CDR2 SYDVKM. The V end was cut by 3 bases, the J end by 6 bases, with 11 bases between. The entry originates in a study of T cell responses to AZD1222 COVID-19 vaccine. The data were produced by immunoSEQ multiplex PCR, yet TCRdb's version contains in-frame clones alone and is incomplete. The sample records roughly 120,000 clones, roughly 92% being singletons. This material consisted of peripheral blood, taken 28 days after the second AZD1222 dose. The TCR comes from an adult who received the AZD1222 COVID-19 vaccine. This chain links TRBV28 with TRBJ1-2; TRBD1 is a possible D gene (5 bases). The CDR3 loop reads CASSFGTENGYTF. The DNA of the CDR3 is TGTGCCAGCAGTTTCGGGACGGAGAATGGCTACACCTTC.